These T cell receptor beta chains were read from a single sample in a study of blood T cell repertoires in COVID-19. Clones were read by immunoSEQ multiplex PCR, and TCRdb kept only the in-frame ones, dropping some. The sample consists of about 84,000 clones, around 82% of them appearing once. Sequencing was performed on peripheral blood. The source of these receptors is a man aged 80 or over with active or convalescent COVID-19. Both conserved end residues are part of each CDR3. The order of the fields is V gene, clone size, D gene, J gene, CDR3 DNA, CDR3 protein. The D gene is left open where the match is weak. Size values are once, few and many counts, or a class for expanded clones, and some rows have none.

v_call: TRBV30
clone_size: once
d_call: .
j_call: TRBJ1-4
cdr3_nt: TGTGCCTGGAGTGGGATGACAGGCGGCGAAAAACTGTTTTTT
cdr3_aa: CAWSGMTGGEKLFF

v_call: TRBV5-6
clone_size: once
d_call: TRBD1
j_call: TRBJ1-3
cdr3_nt: TGTGCCAGCAGCTCAACTCGACAGGGGGCTCAGGGAAACACCATATATTTT
cdr3_aa: CASSSTRQGAQGNTIYF

v_call: TRBV28
clone_size: .
d_call: .
j_call: TRBJ2-6
cdr3_nt: TGTGCCAGCAGTTTATTAGCGGTTACTGGGGCCAACGTCCTGACTTTC
cdr3_aa: CASSLLAVTGANVLTF

v_call: TRBV2
clone_size: .
d_call: TRBD1
j_call: TRBJ2-7
cdr3_nt: TGTGCCAGCAGGAGGGGGACAGGGGGCTACGAGCAGTACTTC
cdr3_aa: CASRRGTGGYEQYF

v_call: TRBV6-5
clone_size: .
d_call: .
j_call: TRBJ2-3
cdr3_nt: TGTGCCAGCAGTCGGGGGTTCACAGATACGCAGTATTTT
cdr3_aa: CASSRGFTDTQYF

v_call: TRBV6-5
clone_size: .
d_call: TRBD1
j_call: TRBJ2-4
cdr3_nt: TGTGCCAGCAGTTCACAGGGGCGGTACAGGGACATTCAGTACTTC
cdr3_aa: CASSSQGRYRDIQYF

v_call: TRBV11-2
clone_size: .
d_call: .
j_call: TRBJ2-5
cdr3_nt: TGTGCCAGCAGCCGGGTCCGCGAGACCCAGTACTTC
cdr3_aa: CASSRVRETQYF

v_call: TRBV27
clone_size: .
d_call: .
j_call: TRBJ2-7
cdr3_nt: TGTGCCAGCAGTTTATCCCTGACAGGGAGGAGGGACGAGCAGTACTTC
cdr3_aa: CASSLSLTGRRDEQYF

v_call: TRBV30
clone_size: .
d_call: .
j_call: TRBJ1-4
cdr3_nt: TGTGCCTGGAGTCAAGGTTGGGGCAGGGCTAATGAAAAACTGTTTTTT
cdr3_aa: CAWSQGWGRANEKLFF

v_call: TRBV4-1
clone_size: once
d_call: TRBD1
j_call: TRBJ1-6
cdr3_nt: TGCGCCAGCAGCCATGGGGACAGGGATAATTCACCCCTCCACTTT
cdr3_aa: CASSHGDRDNSPLHF

v_call: TRBV28
clone_size: .
d_call: .
j_call: TRBJ1-4
cdr3_nt: TGTGCCAGTCATGGGGGGGTAACTAATGAAAAACTGTTTTTT
cdr3_aa: CASHGGVTNEKLFF

v_call: TRBV19
clone_size: few
d_call: .
j_call: TRBJ2-1
cdr3_nt: TGTGCCAGTAGTATAAGCCATTACTCCTACAATGAGCAGTTCTTC
cdr3_aa: CASSISHYSYNEQFF

v_call: TRBV6-5
clone_size: .
d_call: .
j_call: TRBJ1-6
cdr3_nt: TGTGCCAGCAGTTTGGGGGCTGGTTCACCCCTCCACTTT
cdr3_aa: CASSLGAGSPLHF

v_call: TRBV6-5
clone_size: .
d_call: TRBD2
j_call: TRBJ2-1
cdr3_nt: TGTGCCAGCAGTTACCTAGCGGGAAGCTCCTACAATGAGCAGTTCTTC
cdr3_aa: CASSYLAGSSYNEQFF

v_call: TRBV9
clone_size: .
d_call: TRBD1
j_call: TRBJ1-3
cdr3_nt: TGTGCCAGCAGCGTTGGGACAGGTAGTTCTGGAAACACCATATATTTT
cdr3_aa: CASSVGTGSSGNTIYF

v_call: TRBV25-1
clone_size: few
d_call: TRBD2
j_call: TRBJ2-3
cdr3_nt: TGTGCCAGCAGACCGCCTAGCGGCGGTGATTATACGCAGTATTTT
cdr3_aa: CASRPPSGGDYTQYF